This TCR beta chain was observed in a study of OX40 agonist ivuxolimab in advanced cancers. As for the study more broadly: The costimulatory receptor OX40 (CD134) was targeted by ivuxolimab, a fully human IgG2 agonistic monoclonal antibody. A male proportion of approximately 83% and a mean age of approximately 55 years, ranging from 23 to 79, were recorded for the dose-escalation cohort. The monotherapy dose-escalation portion (N ≈ 56 patients) of the phase I ivuxolimab trial is reported in the paper. The purpose of peripheral TCRbeta sequencing was to test whether ivuxolimab changed TCR sequence diversity and led to clonal T-cell expansion. Patients were allowed to have had prior anti-PD-1, anti-PD-L1 or anti-CTLA-4 therapy, and approximately 40% of the dose-escalation patients had been treated with checkpoint inhibitors. Of the 50 to 55 patients in dose escalation, about 20 had hepatocellular carcinoma, about 15 had melanoma, 9 had renal cell carcinoma and 9 had head and neck cancer. Partial responses were achieved by three dose-escalation patients, of whom one had hepatocellular carcinoma and two had cutaneous melanoma. Intravenous ivuxolimab was administered to patients every 2 weeks at six dose levels: 0.01, 0.1, 0.3, 1.5, 3 and 10 mg/kg.

To sequence the TCRbeta CDR3 region, genomic DNA was isolated from the sorted cells. The immunoSEQ Assay was used to sequence the TCRbeta CDR3 regions. In its TCRdb copy, this immuneACCESS table keeps in-frame sequences only and misses some clones. Where compared with another copy, unresolved V genes explain less than half of these, and the others have no known cause. The sample has about 72,000 clones on record, roughly 80% of them singletons. About 2.5% of the sample goes to the ten largest clones. V is cut back by 4 bases and J by 8 bases, with 5 bases in the junction unmatched. The CDR3 goes from the cysteine to the phenylalanine over 13 residues. Left in the record is the CDR3 DNA by itself, 39 bases read in frame from the first base. The germline V gene yields SQVTM for CDR1 and ANQGSEA for CDR2. Concerning this clone: Its recognized antigen is unknown. It has no much larger one-base neighbor in the sample; base qualities were not kept.

The trial excluded patients who had a history of autoimmune disease or who were on systemic immunosuppression. In every dose cohort, peripheral blood was drawn for TCR sequencing at baseline, cycle 4 day 1, and cycle 7 day 1. The samples were drawn from a first-in-human, open-label, multicenter phase I dose-escalation trial of ivuxolimab. The trial enrolled adults with locally advanced or metastatic head and neck squamous cell, hepatocellular, melanoma or renal cell carcinoma. Before TCR sequencing, CD4+ T cells and CD8+ T cells were sorted from peripheral blood as separate populations. Summary of the overall study and its limitations: In the 0.1-3.0 mg/kg groups, partial responders had among the lowest normalized peripheral clonal expansion, particularly in CD8+ T cells. Clonal expansion of both CD4+ and CD8+ blood T cells was observed from baseline to week 6 at doses 0.1 to 3.0 mg/kg. Low levels of normalized T-cell clonal expansion were also seen in some patients who did not respond. The antigen specificity of the clonally expanded peripheral T cells was not determined. After ivuxolimab, more expanded clones were found on average in CD8+ T cells than in CD4+ T cells.

This TCR came from an adult with an advanced solid tumor such as melanoma, head and neck, liver or kidney cancer. Material: CD4+ or CD8+ T cells sorted from blood, obtained in a trial of the OX40 agonist ivuxolimab. The chain links TRBV29-1 with TRBJ2-1, with TRBD2 matching 10 junction bases. The CDR3 protein is CSVGPSGSHEQFF. DNA sequence: TGCAGCGTTGGTCCTAGCGGGAGCCATGAGCAGTTCTTC.